The rows below give T cell receptor beta chains drawn from one sample of a study of technical replicates of blood from a handful of donors. TCRdb keeps only in-frame clones here, not all; method: immunoSEQ multiplex PCR. The table has 98,000 or so clones, 95% seen once; the top ten hold approximately 0.2%. Sequenced material: T cells isolated from PBMCs. These receptors were collected from a human donor in good health. Both conserved end residues are part of each CDR3. A D gene is named only where the DNA matches it firmly. For some rows the clone size is stated as once, few or many, or as a class when expanded; others skip it.

d_call,clone_size,j_call,v_call,cdr3_nt,cdr3_aa
TRBD2,.,TRBJ2-3,TRBV7-3,TGTGCCAGCAGTCAGACTAGCGGAGGCTATACGCAGTATTTT,CASSQTSGGYTQYF
.,.,TRBJ1-5,TRBV4-1,TGCGCCAGCAGCCAGGCTCAGGGGAGCAATCAGCCCCAGCATTTT,CASSQAQGSNQPQHF
.,.,TRBJ1-1,TRBV27,TGTGCCAGCAGCCCAACCCTCGGGGGGGCTTTCTTT,CASSPTLGGAFF
.,.,TRBJ1-1,TRBV28,TGTGCCAGCAGTCGTGCCACAGAGAACACTGAAGCTTTCTTT,CASSRATENTEAFF
.,.,TRBJ2-3,TRBV7-6,TGTGCCAGCAGCCCTGAGGTTGTAGATACGCAGTATTTT,CASSPEVVDTQYF
.,once,TRBJ2-1,TRBV30,TGTGCCTGGAGTAGAAGCTTCAATGAGCAGTTCTTC,CAWSRSFNEQFF
TRBD1,.,TRBJ2-7,TRBV6-6,TGTGCCAGCAGCCGCGAGGTGGGACAGGGGAGGTACGAGCAGTACTTC,CASSREVGQGRYEQYF
.,.,TRBJ2-7,TRBV10-3,TGTGCCATCAGTGAGGGAGGGGCACAGTTTTCCTACGAGCAGTACTTC,CAISEGGAQFSYEQYF
TRBD2,.,TRBJ2-1,TRBV5-1,TGCGCCAGCAGCTTAAGCGGGATAAGCTACAATGAGCAGTTCTTC,CASSLSGISYNEQFF
.,.,TRBJ2-7,TRBV6-1,TGTGCCAGCAGTGAAGCGCTTTTCCGGACACAGGGAGCCGAGCAGTACTTC,CASSEALFRTQGAEQYF
.,once,TRBJ2-1,TRBV5-1,TGCGCCAGCAGCGATTCGCAGGGGTGGGATGAGCAGTTCTTC,CASSDSQGWDEQFF
TRBD2,.,TRBJ2-3,TRBV5-1,TGCGCCAGCAGCTTGGGGGTAGCGGGAGGCAGGACAGATACGCAGTATTTT,CASSLGVAGGRTDTQYF
.,once,TRBJ1-6,TRBV2,TGTGCCAGCAGTGAAGCGCTTCAGGAGGTAGAGGATTCACCCCTCCACTTT,CASSEALQEVEDSPLHF
.,.,TRBJ1-2,TRBV27,TGTGCCAGCAGTTATCTGGGGACTGCTCTGTATGGCTACACCTTC,CASSYLGTALYGYTF
.,few,TRBJ2-1,TRBV28,TGTGCCAGCAGTTTGGTATCGGGATCGGTCCACAATGAGCAGTTCTTC,CASSLVSGSVHNEQFF
.,.,TRBJ2-2,TRBV30,TGTGCCTGGAGTGATGTCTGGGGCGGGAACACCGGGGAGCTGTTTTTT,CAWSDVWGGNTGELFF
TRBD1,.,TRBJ2-5,TRBV6-6,TGTGCCAGCAGTCTAAGAAGACAGGGGCAAGAGACCCAGTACTTC,CASSLRRQGQETQYF
TRBD2,.,TRBJ2-3,TRBV28,TGTGCCAGCACCCCCATCCCTCATAGCGGGAGGAGCACAGATACGCAGTATTTT,CASTPIPHSGRSTDTQYF
.,.,TRBJ1-5,TRBV19,TGTGCCAGTAGTATAGTATTGGCAGTCAATCAGCCCCAGCATTTT,CASSIVLAVNQPQHF
.,.,TRBJ2-2,TRBV7-8,TGTGCCAGCAGCTTGAGAGAACTCACCGGGGAGCTGTTTTTT,CASSLRELTGELFF
TRBD2,.,TRBJ2-2,TRBV7-8,TGTGCCAGCAGCTTAGTATATGGCGGGGGGGCCGCCGGGGAGCTGTTTTTT,CASSLVYGGGAAGELFF
.,.,TRBJ1-2,TRBV6-5,TGTGCCAGCAGTCCCACTAAGGGGCCCTCGAGTGGCTACACCTTC,CASSPTKGPSSGYTF
TRBD2,.,TRBJ2-1,TRBV11-2,TGTGCCAGCAGCTTAGACTCGCCTAGCGGGAGTACGGAGCAGTTCTTC,CASSLDSPSGSTEQFF
.,.,TRBJ2-3,TRBV4-1,TGCGCCAGCAGCCAAGCGCTGATAAAGGGGCCGAACACAGATACGCAGTATTTT,CASSQALIKGPNTDTQYF
.,.,TRBJ2-1,TRBV5-6,TGTGCCAGCAGCTTGAGTGGGGGCCATGAGCAGTTCTTC,CASSLSGGHEQFF
.,.,TRBJ1-1,TRBV4-1,TGCGCCAGCAGCCAAGAAGGGGCAGGGCTATCTGAAGCTTTCTTT,CASSQEGAGLSEAFF